This T cell receptor (beta chain) derives from a study of memory CD4+ T cells and cytomegalovirus serostatus. The overall study: Healthy Belgian adult donors included roughly ten CMV-positive and 20 to 30 CMV-negative people. Study results and caveats: CMV serostatus prediction reached median AUC approximately 0.96, or 0.89 with US-trained model.

The sort gate was single viable CD3+CD4+CD8-CD45RO+ cells for memory CD4+ T cells. Method: immunoSEQ multiplex PCR; TCRdb's copy keeps in-frame clones and lacks some. The data contain 50,000 to 70,000 clones, 70% to 85% of them singletons. Concerning this clone: The antigen is unknown.

Looked up from germline, CDR1 is MNHNY and CDR2 is SVGAGI (reference sequence). There are 16 residues in the CDR3. The V end lost 0 bases, the J end lost 5 bases, and 16 bases lay between the germline ends. The V gene is TRBV6-6, the J gene TRBJ1-1; D remains ambiguous. The sequence was collected from an adult in good health and CMV-seropositive. The sample taken for sequencing was memory CD4+ T cells from blood. CDR3 sequence (DNA): TGTGCCAGCAGTTACTCGTTAGGGCCTCGTGGGACTGAAGCTTTCTTT. This gives the protein CASSYSLGPRGTEAFF.